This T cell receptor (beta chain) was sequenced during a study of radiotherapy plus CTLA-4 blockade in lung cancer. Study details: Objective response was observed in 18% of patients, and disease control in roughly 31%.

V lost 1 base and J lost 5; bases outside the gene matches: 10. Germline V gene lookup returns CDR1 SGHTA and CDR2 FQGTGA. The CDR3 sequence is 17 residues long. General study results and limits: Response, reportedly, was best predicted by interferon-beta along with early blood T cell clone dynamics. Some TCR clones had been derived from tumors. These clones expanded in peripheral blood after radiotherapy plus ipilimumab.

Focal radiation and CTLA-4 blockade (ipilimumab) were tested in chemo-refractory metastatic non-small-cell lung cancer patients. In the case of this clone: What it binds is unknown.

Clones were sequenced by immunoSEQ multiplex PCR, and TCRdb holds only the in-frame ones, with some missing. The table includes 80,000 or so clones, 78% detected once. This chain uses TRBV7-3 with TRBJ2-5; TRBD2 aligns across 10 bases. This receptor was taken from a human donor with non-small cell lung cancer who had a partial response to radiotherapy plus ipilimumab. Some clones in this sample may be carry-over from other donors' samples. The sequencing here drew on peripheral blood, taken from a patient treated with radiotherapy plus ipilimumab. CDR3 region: CASSLSSERGGWETQYF. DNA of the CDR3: TGTGCCAGCAGCTTAAGTTCCGAGCGGGGGGGCTGGGAGACCCAGTACTTC.